The 24 T cell receptor beta chains below come from one sample, sequenced in a study of beta chain features in type 1 diabetes. The sequenced template was cDNA made from the entire isolated RNA. Data came from immunoSEQ multiplex PCR; TCRdb stores just in-frame clones and leaves some out. In the table there are about 620,000 clones, around 16% of which are singletons. Sequenced sample: naive CD4+ T cells from blood. Source of these receptors: a man younger than 30 in good health.

This clone showed up just a few times. The chain has TRBV5-4 and TRBJ2-1; no reliable D call. The CDR3 extends over 15 amino acids. The V and J ends lost 0 bases and 4 bases respectively, with 11 bases between them. The germline CDR1 and CDR2 sequences are SGHNT and YYREEE (reference sequence). In nucleotides, the CDR3 is TGTGCCAGCAGCTTGGAGTCCCGAGCTTACAATGAGCAGTTCTTC. Protein sequence: CASSLESRAYNEQFF.

This clone was counted a few times. The chain links TRBV7-3 to TRBJ1-1, with D uncertain. CDR1 and CDR2 (germline): SGHTA, FQGTGA. The CDR3 has 13 residues. The V gene lost 1 base and the J gene lost 4 bases, with 7 bases spanning the gap. In DNA, the CDR3 is TGTGCCAGCAGCTTAAATCGGGGCACTGAAGCTTTCTTT. Its protein is CASSLNRGTEAFF.

This clone was recorded a few times. The chain joins TRBV7-2 to TRBJ2-3; 10 nucleotides align to TRBD2. The CDR3 has 17 amino acids. With V trimmed by 5 bases and J by 2 bases, 10 bases remained unmatched. Germline assignment: CDR1 SGHTA and CDR2 FQGNSA. The CDR3 region is CASSARTSGMLTDTQYF. CDR3 DNA sequence: TGTGCCAGCAGCGCCCGGACTAGCGGTATGCTCACAGATACGCAGTATTTT.

The V and J genes are TRBV7-2 and TRBJ2-1; D may be TRBD1 (5 bases). The V end was cut by 1 base, the J end by 10 bases, with 14 bases between. CDR3 length: 14 amino acids. The germline V gene has CDR1 SGHTA and CDR2 FQGNSA. The CDR3 DNA reads TGTGCCAGCAGCTTAGTCAGGGCCCCAGAGGAGCAGTTCTTC. It is translated as CASSLVRAPEEQFF.

This clone came up a few times. The chain combines TRBV28 with TRBJ1-2; perhaps TRBD1 as D (6 bases). V lost 5 bases and J lost 3, with 7 bases in between. Germline CDR1 MDHEN, CDR2 SYDVKM. This CDR3 is 12 amino acids long. The CDR3 DNA is TGTGCCAGCAGTGCAGGGGACTATGGCTACACCTTC. Amino acids: CASSAGDYGYTF.

The CDR3 loop reads CASSVGRGGPMQFF. Written as DNA, the CDR3 is TGTGCCAGCAGCGTAGGCCGCGGGGGGCCGATGCAGTTCTTC. The V gene is TRBV9, the J gene TRBJ2-1, with 8 positions matching TRBD2. Germline V CDR1 and CDR2: SGDLS, YYNGEE. Trimming cost V 0 bases and J 12 bases; bases outside gene matches: 8. The CDR3 contains 14 residues.

V is TRBV15 and J is TRBJ2-3; no firm D call. The CDR3 totals 15 residues. Trimming stripped 0 bases from V and 2 bases from J, with 9 bases between. The germline V gene has CDR1 LNHNV and CDR2 YYDKDF (reference sequence). The CDR3 DNA follows: TGTGCCACCAGCAGAGACCACCCCTACACAGATACGCAGTATTTT. Protein: CATSRDHPYTDTQYF.

The chain uses TRBV2 and TRBJ1-4, with 8 nucleotides matching TRBD1. V shed 5 bases, J shed 0 bases, and the junction held 5 bases outside the gene matches. There are 16 residues in the CDR3. The germline V gene has CDR1 SNHLY and CDR2 FYNNEI. CDR3 sequence reads: CASSWDRTTTNEKLFF. The DNA for the CDR3 is TGTGCCAGCAGTTGGGACAGGACCACAACTAATGAAAAACTGTTTTTT.

The rearrangement joins TRBV30 to TRBJ1-5; D might be TRBD1 (6 bases). CDR1 and CDR2 from the germline V gene are GTSNPN and SVGIG (reference sequence). The V gene lost 4 bases and the J gene lost 4 bases, with 17 bases spanning the gap. This CDR3 region has 15 residues. The CDR3 region has the DNA TGTGCCTGGAAGGATGCTGGACAGATAAATCAGCCCCAGCATTTT. Amino acids: CAWKDAGQINQPQHF.

The V and J genes are TRBV29-1 and TRBJ2-3, with 11 positions matching TRBD2. Germline V gives CDR1 SQVTM, CDR2 ANQGSEA. CDR3 length equals 14 residues. V shed 4 bases, J shed 2 bases, and the junction held 2 bases outside the gene matches. In nucleotides, the CDR3 is TGCAGCGTTGGACTAGCGGGGCCCACAGATACGCAGTATTTT. Translated: CSVGLAGPTDTQYF.

V and J are TRBV27 and TRBJ2-2; 12 nucleotides line up with TRBD2. This CDR3 is built from 17 residues. V dropped 2 bases and J dropped 8; count of bases not matched to a gene: 9. Germline values: CDR1 MNHEY, CDR2 SMNVEV (reference sequence). In nucleotides, the CDR3 is TGTGCCAGCAGTTTACCCGCGACTAGCGGGAGATCGGGGGAGCTGTTTTTT. Translating gives CASSLPATSGRSGELFF.

The chain has TRBV5-6 and TRBJ2-4; 7 nucleotides line up with TRBD2. CDR1 SGHDT and CDR2 YYEEEE come from the germline V gene. J lost 0 bases, V lost 4 bases, and 4 bases had no gene match. This CDR3 contains 15 residues. The CDR3 loop is CASSPIAGAKNIQYF. The CDR3 region has the DNA TGTGCCAGCAGCCCAATAGCGGGAGCCAAAAACATTCAGTACTTC. Full variable domain (rest looked up from reference TRBV5-6 and TRBJ2-4): DAGVTQSPTHLIKTRGQQVTLRCSPKSGHDTVSWYQQALGQGPQFIFQYYEEEERQRGNFPDRFSGHQFPNYSSELNVNALLLGDSALYLCASSPIAGAKNIQYFGAGTRLSVL.

For the CDR3, the DNA is TGCGCCAGCGGCCCACAGGGGGGCAATGAGCAGTTCTTC. The encoded protein is CASGPQGGNEQFF. The chain couples TRBV5-1 to TRBJ2-1; 8 bases are a match to TRBD1. Per the germline V gene, CDR1 is SGHRS and CDR2 is YFSETQ. The trim removed 7 bases at V and 6 bases at J, leaving 6 bases unmatched. This CDR3 has 13 amino acids. Based on the CDR3 plus reference TRBV5-1 and TRBJ2-1, the full variable domain is KAGVTQTPRYLIKTRGQQVTLSCSPISGHRSVSWYQQTPGQGLQFLFEYFSETQRNKGNFPGRFSGRQFSNSRSEMNVSTLELGDSALYLCASGPQGGNEQFFGPGTRLTVL.

V and J are TRBV4-3 and TRBJ2-3; 10 bases match TRBD2. J was trimmed by 4 bases and V by 1 base; bases with no gene match: 5. CDR3 size: 16 residues. CDR1 LGHNA and CDR2 YSLEER come from the germline V gene. This CDR3 reads CASSQASGSSADTQYF. The CDR3 DNA reads as TGCGCCAGCAGCCAAGCTAGCGGGAGCTCAGCAGATACGCAGTATTTT.

The chain has TRBV6-5 and TRBJ2-7; 9 bases match TRBD2. Germline CDR1 reads MNHEY; CDR2 reads SVGAGI. Unmatched junction bases numbered 12, after V lost 7 bases and J lost 5 bases. This CDR3 has 15 residues. Here the CDR3 reads CASTPGSGSTHEQYF. DNA of the CDR3: TGTGCCAGCACCCCCGGTAGCGGGAGCACCCACGAGCAGTACTTC.

There are a few counts of this clone. The chain employs TRBV5-1 and TRBJ2-7; D might be TRBD1 (6 bases). Germline loops: CDR1 SGHRS, CDR2 YFSETQ. V gave up 4 bases and J gave up 1 base, with 15 bases separating them. CDR3 size: 15 residues. CDR3 sequence reads: CASSLRGPLSYEQYF. CDR3 in DNA: TGCGCCAGCAGCCTCAGGGGCCCTCTTTCCTACGAGCAGTACTTC.

This clone showed up just a few times. The rearrangement uses TRBV5-6 and TRBJ2-7, with TRBD2 matching over 8 bases. This CDR3 contains 17 residues. Germline CDR1 and CDR2: SGHDT and YYEEEE. V lost 5 bases, J lost 2 bases, and 15 bases stayed unmatched. CDR3 region: CASSPPPSGSLPYEQYF. The CDR3 DNA sequence: TGTGCCAGCAGTCCGCCCCCTAGCGGGTCCCTGCCCTACGAGCAGTACTTC.

This clone came up a few times. This chain links TRBV18 with TRBJ1-2; the D is unclear. This CDR3 has 13 residues. From germline, CDR1 is KGHSH and CDR2 LQKENI. The V end lost 2 bases, the J end lost 4 bases, and 8 bases lay between the germline ends. The CDR3 coding sequence is TGTGCCAGCTCACCAGACAAGTCCTATGGCTACACCTTC. Translation: CASSPDKSYGYTF.

The chain couples TRBV5-1 to TRBJ2-4, with TRBD1 matching 9 bases. The V and J ends lost 3 bases and 8 bases, in that order; junction bases with no gene match: 6. The CDR3 length is 14 residues. Germline loops: CDR1 SGHRS, CDR2 YFSETQ. The CDR3 coding sequence is TGCGCCAGCAGCTGGAGGACAGGGGTAGACATTCAGTACTTC. Translating gives CASSWRTGVDIQYF.

J is TRBJ2-7 and V is TRBV5-4; 9 positions agree with TRBD2. The V segment lost 0 bases and the J segment 2 bases; nucleotides outside the gene matches: 6. This CDR3 has 16 residues. CDR1 is SGHNT and CDR2 is YYREEE in the germline V gene (reference sequence). The CDR3 DNA reads as TGTGCCAGCAGCTTGGAGGCTAGCGGGACCCCCTACGAGCAGTACTTC. This encodes CASSLEASGTPYEQYF. The full variable domain, with the rest looked up from reference TRBV5-4 and TRBJ2-7, is ETGVTQSPTHLIKTRGQQVTLRCSSQSGHNTVSWYQQALGQGPQFIFQYYREEENGRGNFPPRFSGLQFPNYSSELNVNALELDDSALYLCASSLEASGTPYEQYFGPGTRLTVT.

This clone occurred a few times. The J gene is TRBJ2-4, the V gene TRBV4-3; TRBD1 matches at 7 bases. J lost 9 bases, V lost 3 bases, and 5 bases had no gene match. Germline values: CDR1 LGHNA, CDR2 YSLEER. CDR3 length: 13 residues. The CDR3 is CASSQSRQGIQYF. The CDR3 nucleotides read TGCGCCAGCAGCCAGTCCAGACAGGGCATTCAGTACTTC.

The CDR3 DNA follows: TGTGCCAGCAGTTTGGTGGGAGCTGGTGGCTACACCTTC. Amino acids: CASSLVGAGGYTF. The gene calls are TRBV27 and TRBJ1-2; no clear D gene. Germline V gene sequence: CDR1 MNHEY, CDR2 SMNVEV (reference sequence). Trimming took off 3 bases at V and 7 bases at J, with 12 bases between the two ends. The CDR3 is 13 residues long.

The chain has TRBV5-1 and TRBJ2-7, with TRBD1 identical over 7 bases. The CDR3 has 13 amino acids. The V gene's germline CDR1 is SGHRS and CDR2 YFSETQ. Trimming removed 4 bases from V and 3 bases from J; junction bases left unmatched: 4. Here the CDR3 DNA reads TGCGCCAGCAGCCCAGGACAGGTCTACGAGCAGTACTTC. Protein product: CASSPGQVYEQYF.

V and J are TRBV10-3 and TRBJ1-1; 8 nucleotides line up with TRBD1. The CDR3 sequence is 14 residues long. Trimming at V came to 6 bases and at J to 2 bases, leaving 5 bases not matched to a gene. Per the germline V gene, CDR1 is ENHRY and CDR2 is SYGVKD. This chain's CDR3 is CAIRNGQGNTEAFF. Written as DNA, the CDR3 is TGTGCCATCAGGAACGGACAGGGAAACACTGAAGCTTTCTTT.